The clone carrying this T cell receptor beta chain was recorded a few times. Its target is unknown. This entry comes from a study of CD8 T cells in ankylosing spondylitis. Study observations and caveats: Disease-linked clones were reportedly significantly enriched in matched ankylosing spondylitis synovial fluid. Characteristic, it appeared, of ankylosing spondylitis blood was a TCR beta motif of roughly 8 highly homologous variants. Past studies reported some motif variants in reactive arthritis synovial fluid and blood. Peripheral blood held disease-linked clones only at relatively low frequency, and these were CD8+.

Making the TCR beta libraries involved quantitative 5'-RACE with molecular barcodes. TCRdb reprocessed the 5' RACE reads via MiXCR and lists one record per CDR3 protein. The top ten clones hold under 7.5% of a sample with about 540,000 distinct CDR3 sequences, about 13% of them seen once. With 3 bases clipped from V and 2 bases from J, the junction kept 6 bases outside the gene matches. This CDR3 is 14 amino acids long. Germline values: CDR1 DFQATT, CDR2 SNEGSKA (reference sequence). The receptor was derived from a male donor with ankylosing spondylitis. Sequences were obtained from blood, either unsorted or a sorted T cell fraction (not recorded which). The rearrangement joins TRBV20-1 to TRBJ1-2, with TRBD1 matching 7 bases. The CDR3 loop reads CSARPGTVNYGYTF. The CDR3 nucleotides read TGCAGTGCTAGGCCTGGGACAGTCAACTATGGCTACACCTTC.